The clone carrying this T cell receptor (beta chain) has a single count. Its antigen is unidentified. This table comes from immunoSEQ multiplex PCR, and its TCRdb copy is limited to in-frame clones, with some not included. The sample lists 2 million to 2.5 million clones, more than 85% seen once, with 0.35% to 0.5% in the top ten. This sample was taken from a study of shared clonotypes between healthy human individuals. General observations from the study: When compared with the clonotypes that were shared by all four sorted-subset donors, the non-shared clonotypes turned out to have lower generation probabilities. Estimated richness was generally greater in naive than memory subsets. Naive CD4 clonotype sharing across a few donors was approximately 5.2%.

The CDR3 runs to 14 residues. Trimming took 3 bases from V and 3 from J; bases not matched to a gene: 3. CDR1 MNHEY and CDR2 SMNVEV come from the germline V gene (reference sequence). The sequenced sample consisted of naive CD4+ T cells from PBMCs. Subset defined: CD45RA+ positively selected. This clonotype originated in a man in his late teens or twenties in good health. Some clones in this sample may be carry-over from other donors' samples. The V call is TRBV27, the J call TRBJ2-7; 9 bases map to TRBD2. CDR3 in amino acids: CASSFGREGYEQYF. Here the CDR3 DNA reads TGTGCCAGCAGTTTTGGGCGGGAGGGCTACGAGCAGTACTTC.